These 12 T cell receptor beta chains share one sample of origin, sequenced in a study of cytomegalovirus exposure and HLA in healthy donors. The PCR made use of 60 Vbeta and 13 Jbeta primers. Assay: immunoSEQ multiplex PCR; the TCRdb copy retains only in-frame clones and omits some. The table lists 120,000 to 150,000 clones, 75% of them singletons, with 3.3% in the top ten. The sequencing sample was made of PBMCs. The source of these receptors is a man in his forties or fifties in good health and CMV-seronegative.

In DNA form, the CDR3 reads TGTGCCAGCAGCTTGGGAGGCGGGGGGGCCTGGTACGAGCAGTACTTC. It yields the protein CASSLGGGGAWYEQYF. The chain uses TRBV7-2 and TRBJ2-7; 9 bases are a match to TRBD2. Unmatched junction bases numbered 10, after V lost 3 bases and J lost 4 bases. The CDR3 runs 16 residues. CDR1 is SGHTA, CDR2 FQGNSA, per germline. Full variable domain (missing parts from reference TRBV7-2 and TRBJ2-7): GAGVSQSPSNKVTEKGKDVELRCDPISGHTALYWYRQSLGQGLEFLIYFQGNSAPDKSGLPSDRFSAERTGGSVSTLTIQRTQQEDSAVYLCASSLGGGGAWYEQYFGPGTRLTVT.

V is TRBV12-5 and J is TRBJ1-1; maybe TRBD1 (6 bases). V was pared by 1 base and J by 1 base, with 13 bases between. The CDR3 is made up of 16 amino acids. The V gene's germline CDR1 is LGHNT and CDR2 FRNRAP. For the CDR3, the DNA is TGTGCTAGTGGTTTGGAACAGGGTTTCCCGAACACTGAAGCTTTCTTT. This codes for CASGLEQGFPNTEAFF.

This chain joins TRBV9 and TRBJ2-1, with 7 bases aligning to TRBD2. Germline V lookup: CDR1 SGDLS, CDR2 YYNGEE. The CDR3 length is 14 residues. J was trimmed by 4 bases and V by 3 bases; bases with no gene match: 4. DNA for the CDR3: TGTGCCAGCAGCGACCGGGGGGAATACAATGAGCAGTTCTTC. It translates to CASSDRGEYNEQFF.

Written as DNA, the CDR3 is TGCGCCAGCAGCTCCAATACGGTCGATACGCAGTATTTT. Translating it yields CASSSNTVDTQYF. V is TRBV5-1 and J is TRBJ2-3; D is uncertain. Germline CDR1 is SGHRS and CDR2 is YFSETQ. V was shortened by 3 bases and J by 6 bases, with 11 bases between the two germline ends. CDR3 length equals 13 residues.

Only a few counts were recorded for this clone. The rearrangement links TRBV5-8 to TRBJ1-4; 10 positions agree with TRBD1. CDR3 length: 14 amino acids. Losses at the gene ends were 2 bases for V and 12 bases for J; bases not matched to a gene: 7. Germline V gene sequence: CDR1 SGHTS, CDR2 YDEGEE. CDR3 in amino acids: CASSFPTGGAQLFF. In DNA, the CDR3 is TGTGCCAGCAGCTTTCCGACAGGGGGCGCGCAACTGTTTTTT.

The chain joins TRBV7-2 to TRBJ2-3; the D gene is possibly TRBD2 (6 bases). CDR1 SGHTA and CDR2 FQGNSA come from the germline V gene. V lost 4 bases to trimming and J lost 0 bases, with 14 bases between them. There are 16 residues in the CDR3. The CDR3 is CASSSRVGTSTDTQYF. CDR3 sequence (DNA): TGTGCCAGCAGCTCCCGAGTGGGGACTAGCACAGATACGCAGTATTTT.

The gene calls are TRBV5-1 and TRBJ2-1; the match to TRBD1 covers 10 bases. V trimming: 1 base; J trimming: 4 bases; junction bases outside the gene matches: 2. CDR3 length: 15 residues. Germline V lookup: CDR1 SGHRS, CDR2 YFSETQ. The CDR3 bases are TGCGCCAGCAGCTTGATGGGACAGGGGTACAATGAGCAGTTCTTC. Protein product: CASSLMGQGYNEQFF.

The chain is built from TRBV29-1 and TRBJ2-1; TRBD2 matches at 10 bases. Germline trimming cut 1 base from V and 4 bases from J; bases unmatched to any gene: 10. This CDR3 spans 17 amino acids. The germline CDR1 and CDR2 sequences are SQVTM and ANQGSEA. The CDR3: CSVEGQRGGVRYNEQFF. The DNA of the CDR3 is TGCAGCGTTGAAGGGCAGCGGGGGGGCGTAAGGTACAATGAGCAGTTCTTC.

The chain has TRBV27 and TRBJ2-5; the D gene is possibly TRBD2 (6 bases). Germline CDR1 is MNHEY and CDR2 is SMNVEV (reference sequence). Deletions cut 3 bases from V and 2 bases from J, with 16 bases between. The CDR3 runs to 16 residues. CDR3 bases: TGTGCCAGCAGTTTCGGAGCGGGCAAGGTGCAAGAGACCCAGTACTTC. This codes for CASSFGAGKVQETQYF.

The gene calls are TRBV5-1 and TRBJ2-1, with 7 bases identical to TRBD1. The trim removed 4 bases at V and 2 bases at J, leaving 9 bases unmatched. Per the germline V gene, CDR1 is SGHRS and CDR2 is YFSETQ. CDR3 size: 16 residues. CDR3: CASSNLGQGAYNEQFF. DNA for the CDR3: TGCGCCAGCAGCAATCTAGGGCAGGGGGCCTACAATGAGCAGTTCTTC.

The genes are TRBV18 and TRBJ1-4; TRBD1 matches at 10 bases. The V segment lost 3 bases and the J segment 6 bases; nucleotides outside the gene matches: 4. Germline CDR1 and CDR2: KGHSH and LQKENI. The CDR3 sequence is 15 residues long. For the CDR3, the DNA is TGTGCCAGCTCACCCCGGACAGGGGGAGATGAAAAACTGTTTTTT. It codes for CASSPRTGGDEKLFF.

The chain employs TRBV4-1 and TRBJ2-2; 9 bases match TRBD2. Germline V lookup: CDR1 MGHRA, CDR2 YSYEKL. Trimming cost V 1 base and J 5 bases; bases outside gene matches: 5. This CDR3 contains 16 residues. The CDR3 is CASSQVSGGSTGELFF. The CDR3 coding sequence is TGCGCCAGCAGCCAAGTTAGCGGGGGAAGTACCGGGGAGCTGTTTTTT.